This TCR beta chain was retrieved from a study of blood T cell repertoires in COVID-19. In its sample, this clone was seen a few times. In the original processing: Amplifying reference gene primers gave estimates of nucleated cell counts. The protocol was immunoSEQ multiplex PCR, while the TCRdb copy is restricted to in-frame clones and leaves out a portion. V and J calls and clone size follow that table, whereas D and trimming were derived from the DNA. The data show under 200,000 clones, 80% to 85% seen once. This TCR derives from a man younger than 35 with active or convalescent COVID-19. The source material was peripheral blood.

CDR3: CASRVGSGFNQPQHF. CDR3 in DNA: TGTGCCAGCAGAGTAGGCTCAGGTTTTAATCAGCCCCAGCATTTT. The chain joins TRBV6-6 to TRBJ1-5; no clear D gene. The CDR3 is 15 amino acids. Looked up from germline, CDR1 is MNHNY and CDR2 is SVGAGI (reference sequence). V shed 6 bases and J shed 4 bases, with 16 bases lying between them.